Listed below are T cell receptor beta chains from one sample, sequenced in a study of regulatory T cells in long-lasting Graves disease. One entry per CDR3 protein results from TCRdb running MiXCR on the multiplex PCR reads. The table includes about 220,000 distinct CDR3 sequences, roughly 18% detected once. The sample consisted of peripheral blood mononuclear cells (PBMCs), taken at new diagnosis, from a patient treated with antithyroid drugs. Receptor source: a female donor with Graves disease. CDR3s include the opening cysteine and the closing phenylalanine or tryptophan. Fields, in order: V gene, clone size, D gene, J gene, CDR3 protein, CDR3 DNA. A D gene is named only where the DNA matches it firmly. Expanded clones are given a class, and other clones once, few, many or no size at all.

TRBV20-1	many	NA	TRBJ2-3	CSAQKQGFTDTQYF	TGCAGTGCTCAGAAACAGGGTTTCACAGATACGCAGTATTTT
TRBV30	many	NA	TRBJ2-6	CAWRRFPGANVLTF	TGTGCCTGGAGGAGGTTTCCTGGGGCCAACGTCCTGACTTTC
TRBV3-1	many	TRBD1	TRBJ1-4	CASSQSSGQGFEKLFF	TGTGCCAGCAGCCAATCTTCGGGACAGGGGTTTGAAAAACTGTTTTTT
TRBV24-1	many	TRBD2	TRBJ2-1	CATSDYTGGNYNEQFF	TGTGCCACCAGTGATTATACGGGAGGTAATTACAATGAGCAGTTCTTC
TRBV11-3	NA	TRBD2	TRBJ2-3	CASSGRLAADTQYF	TGTGCCAGCAGTGGACGACTAGCGGCAGATACGCAGTATTTT
TRBV2	once	TRBD2	TRBJ2-7	CASRESGAPYEQYF	TGTGCCAGCAGGGAAAGCGGGGCGCCCTACGAGCAGTACTTC
TRBV11-3	NA	TRBD1	TRBJ1-2	CASSPGTGRENYGYTF	TGTGCCAGCAGCCCCGGGACAGGTCGAGAGAACTATGGCTACACCTTC
TRBV27	many	NA	TRBJ2-3	CASSDSYTDTQYF	TGTGCCAGCAGTGATAGCTATACAGATACGCAGTATTTT
TRBV19	few	TRBD1	TRBJ1-4	CASSADRPNEKLFF	TGTGCCAGTAGCGCGGACAGGCCAAATGAAAAACTGTTTTTT
TRBV19	NA	TRBD1	TRBJ2-1	CASSSLGEGQGANEQFF	TGTGCCAGTAGTTCCCTAGGCGAGGGACAGGGGGCGAATGAGCAGTTCTTC
TRBV20-1	few	NA	TRBJ2-1	CSARLQGANEQFF	TGCAGTGCTAGACTCCAGGGTGCAAATGAGCAGTTCTTC
TRBV27	many	TRBD2	TRBJ2-7	CASSFLTSGSLPYEQYF	TGTGCCAGCAGTTTCCTGACTAGCGGGAGTCTACCGTACGAGCAGTACTTC
TRBV6-9	many	NA	TRBJ2-7	CASSYRSGVRHEQYF	TGTGCCAGCAGTTACCGGTCGGGGGTTAGGCACGAGCAGTACTTC
TRBV29-1	few	NA	TRBJ1-3	CSVRTETGNTIYF	TGCAGCGTGCGGACAGAGACTGGAAACACCATATATTTT
TRBV19	many	NA	TRBJ2-7	CASSVTGMGYEQYF	TGTGCCAGTAGTGTCACAGGGATGGGGTACGAGCAGTACTTC
TRBV20-1	many	NA	TRBJ1-1	CSASPLQGEAFF	TGCAGTGCTAGTCCCTTGCAGGGTGAAGCTTTCTTT
TRBV6-2/TRBV6-3	NA	NA	TRBJ1-3	CASSDDGVWGNTIYF	TGTGCCAGCAGTGACGATGGGGTATGGGGAAACACCATATATTTT
TRBV6-1	many	TRBD1	TRBJ1-4	CASGRQQGAGEKLFF	TGTGCCAGCGGTCGCCAACAGGGGGCAGGTGAAAAACTGTTTTTT
TRBV18	many	TRBD1	TRBJ1-1	CASSPIPGQGGGNTEAFF	TGTGCCAGCTCACCAATCCCGGGACAGGGCGGCGGGAACACTGAAGCTTTCTTT
TRBV29-1	many	TRBD2	TRBJ2-3	CSVESGADTQYF	TGCAGCGTTGAAAGCGGGGCAGATACGCAGTATTTT
TRBV6-1	few	NA	TRBJ2-3	CASKSSPWGTDTQYF	TGTGCCAGCAAGAGCTCCCCTTGGGGCACAGATACGCAGTATTTT
TRBV2	many	NA	TRBJ1-1	CASTRWGGGTEAFF	TGTGCCAGCACCCGCTGGGGGGGCGGCACTGAAGCTTTCTTT
TRBV6-1	NA	TRBD1	TRBJ2-7	CASSTKQGAREQYF	TGTGCCAGCAGTACTAAACAGGGGGCGCGGGAGCAGTACTTC
TRBV24-1	many	TRBD2	TRBJ2-1	CATSDTGGLDNEQFF	TGTGCCACCAGTGATACGGGAGGGCTCGACAATGAGCAGTTCTTC
TRBV7-9	many	TRBD1	TRBJ2-5	CASSLVQGSGETQYF	TGTGCCAGCAGCTTAGTACAGGGGAGCGGCGAGACCCAGTACTTC
TRBV11-3	many	NA	TRBJ2-3	CASSLEDLDTQYF	TGTGCCAGCAGCTTAGAGGACCTCGATACGCAGTATTTT
TRBV7-3	many	NA	TRBJ2-3	CASSTMTGDTQYF	TGTGCCAGCAGCACGATGACAGGAGATACGCAGTATTTT
TRBV2	many	NA	TRBJ2-7	CASIRGLGVYEQYF	TGTGCCAGCATTCGGGGGCTGGGTGTATACGAGCAGTACTTC
TRBV19	many	TRBD1	TRBJ1-6	CASSTGGIVSPLHF	TGTGCCAGTTCAACAGGGGGAATTGTTTCACCCCTCCACTTT
TRBV20-1	few	TRBD2	TRBJ2-7	CSARSGGEGSWEQYF	TGCAGTGCTAGATCGGGGGGGGAGGGGAGTTGGGAGCAGTACTTC
TRBV18	NA	TRBD2	TRBJ2-3	CASSPRGLGGPDTQYF	TGTGCCAGCTCACCTCGGGGACTAGGGGGACCTGATACGCAGTATTTT
TRBV3-1	NA	NA	TRBJ2-2	CASSQDDLYRAAGELFF	TGTGCCAGCAGCCAAGATGATCTGTACAGGGCGGCCGGGGAGCTGTTTTTT
TRBV7-3	many	NA	TRBJ1-1	CASSPSQGRKTEAFF	TGTGCCAGCAGCCCAAGCCAGGGGAGGAAGACTGAAGCTTTCTTT
TRBV28	many	NA	TRBJ2-7	CATKELVGGFSYEQYF	TGTGCCACCAAGGAGCTCGTCGGCGGCTTCTCCTACGAGCAGTACTTC
TRBV19	few	NA	TRBJ1-2	CASSMDGRDGYTF	TGTGCCAGTAGTATGGATGGGCGGGATGGCTACACCTTC
TRBV5-1	many	TRBD1	TRBJ1-2	CASSTTTGVGGYTF	TGCGCCAGCAGCACGACCACAGGGGTGGGTGGCTACACCTTC